These 10 T cell receptor beta chains originate from one sample sequenced in a study of blood T cell repertoires in COVID-19. Data came from immunoSEQ multiplex PCR; TCRdb stores just in-frame clones and leaves some out. Counted here are approximately 92,000 clones, 80% occurring once; the ten biggest clones make up approximately 9%. The sequenced material came from peripheral blood. The receptors were gathered from a man aged 45 to 65 who had recovered from COVID-19.

The CDR3 sequence: CASSKVQPGLEKLFF. The CDR3 region has the DNA TGTGCCAGCAGCAAAGTACAGCCGGGGTTGGAAAAACTGTTTTTT. The V call is TRBV21-1, the J call TRBJ1-4. TRBV21-1 is marked as a pseudogene. The CDR3 has 15 amino acids.

This chain uses TRBV2 with TRBJ1-1, with D possibly TRBD1 on 5 matching bases. Trimming shortened V by 7 bases and J by 4 bases, and 16 bases separated the two germline ends. Germline V CDR1 and CDR2: SNHLY, FYNNEI. This CDR3 is built from 14 residues. The CDR3 is CASNLQGSGTEAFF. The CDR3 DNA reads as TGTGCCAGCAATCTCCAGGGAAGTGGCACTGAAGCTTTCTTT. The variable domain in full, with the rest retrieved from reference TRBV2 and TRBJ1-1, is EPEVTQTPSHQVTQMGQEVILRCVPISNHLYFYWYRQILGQKVEFLVSFYNNEISEKSEIFDDQFSVERPDGSNFTLKIRSTKLEDSAMYFCASNLQGSGTEAFFGQGTRLTVV.

The CDR3, as DNA: TGTGCCAGCAGTGAAGGGACACGGACAGATACGCAGTATTTT. Its translation is CASSEGTRTDTQYF. V gene TRBV28 combines with J gene TRBJ2-3; TRBD1 is a possible D gene (6 bases). The CDR3 is made up of 14 amino acids. The V gene lost 5 bases and the J gene lost 3 bases, with 12 bases spanning the gap. The germline CDR1 and CDR2 sequences are MDHEN and SYDVKM. The full variable domain, rest sourced from reference TRBV28 and TRBJ2-3, is DVKVTQSSRYLVKRTGEKVFLECVQDMDHENMFWYRQDPGLGLRLIYFSYDVKMKEKGDIPEGYSVSREKKERFSLILESASTNQTSMYLCASSEGTRTDTQYFGPGTRLTVL.

V and J are TRBV11-1 and TRBJ2-7; 7 bases match TRBD2. CDR1 is SGHAT, CDR2 FQDESV, per germline (reference sequence). The CDR3 runs 15 residues. Trimming cost V 2 bases and J 3 bases; bases outside gene matches: 7. CDR3 nucleotide sequence: TGTGCCAGCAGCTTAAGAACTAGCGTGGGCTACGAGCAGTACTTC. It specifies CASSLRTSVGYEQYF. Full variable domain (rest looked up from reference TRBV11-1 and TRBJ2-7): EAEVAQSPRYKITEKSQAVAFWCDPISGHATLYWYRQILGQGPELLVQFQDESVVDDSQLPKDRFSAERLKGVDSTLKIQPAELGDSAMYLCASSLRTSVGYEQYFGPGTRLTVT.

This chain uses TRBV6-5 with TRBJ1-4; D gene unclear. V was shortened by 7 bases and J by 8 bases, with 20 bases between the two germline ends. The CDR3 contains 15 residues. Germline CDR1 reads MNHEY; CDR2 reads SVGAGI. CDR3 sequence reads: CASTQTDIQVEKLFF. The DNA for the CDR3 is TGTGCCAGCACCCAAACAGACATCCAGGTGGAAAAACTGTTTTTT.

The chain uses TRBV19 and TRBJ1-5; no firm D call. Trimming stripped 2 bases from V and 0 bases from J, with 5 bases between. Germline lookup yields CDR1 LNHDA and CDR2 SQIVND (reference sequence). CDR3 length equals 14 residues. This CDR3 reads CASSITNSNQPQHF. Here the CDR3 DNA reads TGTGCCAGTAGTATAACTAATAGCAATCAGCCCCAGCATTTT.

The gene calls are TRBV5-4 and TRBJ1-1; D ambiguous. Trimming cost V 0 bases and J 0 bases, with 6 bases left between them. Looked up from germline, CDR1 is SGHNT and CDR2 is YYREEE (reference sequence). This CDR3 contains 14 residues. The CDR3 bases are TGTGCCAGCAGCTTGGGACATATGAACACTGAAGCTTTCTTT. This sequence encodes CASSLGHMNTEAFF. The variable domain in full, completed from reference TRBV5-4 and TRBJ1-1, reads ETGVTQSPTHLIKTRGQQVTLRCSSQSGHNTVSWYQQALGQGPQFIFQYYREEENGRGNFPPRFSGLQFPNYSSELNVNALELDDSALYLCASSLGHMNTEAFFGQGTRLTVV.

This clone is a singleton in its sample. CDR3 region: CASRVGQGQPQHF. The CDR3 DNA reads TGTGCCAGCAGGGTCGGACAGGGACAGCCCCAGCATTTT. The chain employs TRBV6-5 and TRBJ1-5; TRBD1 agrees at 8 bases. The CDR3 has 13 amino acids. The J segment lost 7 bases and the V segment lost 6 bases, leaving 5 bases of the junction unmatched. Germline assignment: CDR1 MNHEY and CDR2 SVGAGI.

V gene TRBV5-1 combines with J gene TRBJ2-3; the match to TRBD2 covers 7 bases. Germline CDR1 is SGHRS and CDR2 is YFSETQ. The CDR3 has 13 amino acids. J lost 9 bases, V lost 1 base, and 5 bases had no gene match. The chain's CDR3 is CASSLRGVQTQYF. The CDR3, as DNA: TGCGCCAGCAGCTTGCGGGGGGTTCAAACGCAGTATTTT.

About this clone: A read error may produce the germline difference seen at one junction end. The rearrangement uses TRBV15 and TRBJ2-2; tentative D call: TRBD2 (8 bases). Germline V gene lookup returns CDR1 LNHNV and CDR2 YYDKDF (reference sequence). The CDR3 spans 14 residues. CDR3 residues: CAPSGGGQVRGAVF. CDR3 coding DNA: TGTGCCCCGTCGGGAGGGGGCCAGGTTCGGGGAGCTGTTTTT.